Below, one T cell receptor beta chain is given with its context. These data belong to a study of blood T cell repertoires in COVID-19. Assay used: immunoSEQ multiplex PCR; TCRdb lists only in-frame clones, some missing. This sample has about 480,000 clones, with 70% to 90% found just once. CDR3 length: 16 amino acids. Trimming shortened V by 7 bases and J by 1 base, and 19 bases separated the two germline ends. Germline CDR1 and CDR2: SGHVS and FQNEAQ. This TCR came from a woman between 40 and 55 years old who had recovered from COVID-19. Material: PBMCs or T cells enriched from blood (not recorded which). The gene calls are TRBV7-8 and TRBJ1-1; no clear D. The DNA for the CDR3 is TGTGCCAGCACCCCTGGTCGGGTCCCGGGGAACACTGAAGCTTTCTTT. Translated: CASTPGRVPGNTEAFF.